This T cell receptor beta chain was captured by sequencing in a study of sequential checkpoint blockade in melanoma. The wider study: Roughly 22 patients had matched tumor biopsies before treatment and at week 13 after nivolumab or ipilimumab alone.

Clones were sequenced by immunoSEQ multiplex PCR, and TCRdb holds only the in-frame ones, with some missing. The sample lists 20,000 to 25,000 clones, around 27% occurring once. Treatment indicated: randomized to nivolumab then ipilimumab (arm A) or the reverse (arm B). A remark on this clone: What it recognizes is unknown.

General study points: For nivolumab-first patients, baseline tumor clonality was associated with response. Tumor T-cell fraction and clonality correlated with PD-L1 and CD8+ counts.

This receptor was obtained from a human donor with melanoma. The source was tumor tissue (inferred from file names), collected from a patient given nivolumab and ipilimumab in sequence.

CDR3 in amino acids: CASSYILHTEAFF. CDR3 sequence (DNA): TGTGCCAGCAGTTATATCTTGCACACTGAAGCTTTCTTT. The chain combines TRBV6-8 with TRBJ1-1; D uncertain. V was pared by 3 bases and J by 3 bases, with 8 bases between. From germline, CDR1 is MNHGY and CDR2 SAAAGT. There are 13 residues in the CDR3.